This paragraph covers one T cell receptor beta chain sequence. The antigen remains unidentified. These data originate in a study of STAT5B mutations in CD4+ large granular lymphocyte leukemia. Study-level background: The CDR3 'QG' motif was associated with a particular HLA allele among healthy donors. General study findings and limits: Top patient clones used TRBV06 genes more often: 8/27 versus 2/35 in controls. No patients shared main leukemic clonotypes, though less than 30% appeared at low frequency elsewhere.

Germline CDR1 and CDR2: MNHEY and SMNVEV (reference sequence). The CDR3 totals 12 residues. V was cut by 2 bases and J by 10 bases, with 11 bases left in between. The assay was run at survey level. Assay used: immunoSEQ multiplex PCR; TCRdb lists only in-frame clones, some missing. The data show about 33,000 clones, roughly 79% seen once. The chain couples TRBV27 to TRBJ1-1; D perhaps matches TRBD1 (5 bases). The TCR sequence derives from a human donor in good health. Sequencing was done on a sample of CD4+ T cells from blood buffy coats. The CDR3 DNA reads TGTGCCAGCAGTTTAGTTAAGGGGATAGCTTTCTTT. Protein: CASSLVKGIAFF.